The clone carrying this T cell receptor beta chain was seen once. After removal of 6 bases from V and 5 bases from J, the junction contained 10 bases not matched to a gene. Germline values: CDR1 PRHDT, CDR2 FYEKMQ (reference sequence). The CDR3 runs 15 residues. The sample is drawn from a study of blood T cell repertoires in COVID-19. Measured with immunoSEQ multiplex PCR; TCRdb has only the in-frame clones, and not every one. Of roughly 140,000 clones in the sample, about 85% are singletons; the top ten hold roughly 8.3%. The rearrangement joins TRBV13 to TRBJ2-1; TRBD2 agrees at 7 bases. This receptor was obtained from a woman in her sixties or seventies with COVID-19, enrolled during active disease. Sequencing used peripheral blood. In nucleotides, the CDR3 is TGTGCCAGCAGGCTGGCGGGGGAGCGGGACAATGAGCAGTTCTTC. Translating it yields CASRLAGERDNEQFF.